This TCR beta chain derives from a study of blood T cell repertoires in COVID-19 (dated by TCRdb to the early 2020s). Regarding the complete study: The collaborator samples originated in the United States, Italy and Spain and spanned the acute and convalescent phases of COVID-19. The material from the prospective study consisted of cDNA or gDNA derived from T cells, B-cell-depleted T cells, or PBMCs. The dataset comprised deeply sampled blood TCRbeta repertoires from subjects exposed to, actively infected with, or recovered from COVID-19. The repertoires were released in a freely available public database intended as a resource for research on the immune response to SARS-CoV-2. Samples came from the ongoing ImmuneRACE study (first 160 participants) plus 1,254 subjects from 6 global collaborators. The sample metadata nearly always contained a de-identified subject ID, COVID-19 status, age in years and sex. HLA class I and class II types, where available, came from metadata supplied by the sample provider rather than from assay-based typing. What the research found in general, with its limitations: Clinical and demographic metadata were provided uncurated, with the amount varying by source and participant.

The immunoSEQ Assay, a bias-controlled multiplex PCR, was used to amplify TCRbeta CDR3 regions from genomic DNA. The paper's processing steps were these. The number of nucleated cells in each sample was estimated by amplification of reference gene primers within the assay. Sequence reads were collapsed and filtered to measure the absolute abundance of every unique TCRbeta CDR3 rearrangement. For each sample, productive Simpson clonality was calculated as the square root of Simpson's diversity index over productive rearrangements. TCRdb stores this immuneACCESS table with in-frame sequences only. Part of the clones is absent; in the studies checked, under half of the shortfall reflects unresolved V genes, and no reason is known for the rest. The DNA gave D and trimming, while V, J and clone size come from that table. For this sample the table gives a few hundred thousand clones, of which roughly 85% were detected only once. Around 5% of the sample comes from the top ten.

With regard to this clone: The clone's antigen remains unknown. Base qualities are not recorded, but no much larger clone differs from it by a single base.

In the prospective study, participants were roughly 18 to 95 years old, resided in fewer than 25 geographic areas of the United States, and were enrolled through a virtual design. Cohort assignment in the prospective study relied on participant-reported clinical history from a screening survey and a study questionnaire. A participant counted as exposed if, within 2 weeks of entering the study, that participant had been in contact with someone who had a PCR-confirmed or clinician-diagnosed COVID-19 case. Each participant in the prospective study had whole blood, serum and a nasopharyngeal or oropharyngeal swab collected by mobile phlebotomists. Over an approximately 2-month period, participants in the prospective study had the option of providing additional blood draws and questionnaires. Blood samples from the prospective study were shipped frozen or at room temperature prior to DNA extraction.

Measured from the cysteine to the phenylalanine, the CDR3 is 12 residues long. The read is trimmed to its CDR3 DNA, 36 bases read in frame from base 1. The germline V and J ends show losses of 9 bases and 6 bases respectively, and no gene match explains 2 bases of the junction. In the germline V gene (reference sequence), CDR1 corresponds to LNHNV and CDR2 to YYDKDF. The receptor comes from a middle-aged man who had been exposed to COVID-19. Here the chain combines TRBV15 and TRBJ2-3; 11 middle bases align to TRBD2. What was sequenced was PBMCs or T cells enriched from blood (not recorded which). The nucleotides read TGTGCCACGACTAGCGGGACGGATACGCAGTATTTT. It translates as CATTSGTDTQYF.